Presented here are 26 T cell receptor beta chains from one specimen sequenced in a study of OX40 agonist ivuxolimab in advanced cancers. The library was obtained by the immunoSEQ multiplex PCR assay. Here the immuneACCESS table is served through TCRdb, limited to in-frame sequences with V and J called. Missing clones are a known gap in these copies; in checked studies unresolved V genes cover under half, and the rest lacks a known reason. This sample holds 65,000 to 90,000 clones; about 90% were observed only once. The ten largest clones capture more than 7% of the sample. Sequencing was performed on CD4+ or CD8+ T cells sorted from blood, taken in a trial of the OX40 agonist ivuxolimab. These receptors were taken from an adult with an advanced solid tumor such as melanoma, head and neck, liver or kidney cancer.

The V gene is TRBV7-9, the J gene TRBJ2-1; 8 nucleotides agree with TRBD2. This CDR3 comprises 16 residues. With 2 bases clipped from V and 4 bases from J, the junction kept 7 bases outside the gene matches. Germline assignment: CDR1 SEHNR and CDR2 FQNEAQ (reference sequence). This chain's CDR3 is CASSLFGGARYNEQFF. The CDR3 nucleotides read TGTGCCAGCAGCTTATTCGGGGGGGCTAGGTACAATGAGCAGTTCTTC.

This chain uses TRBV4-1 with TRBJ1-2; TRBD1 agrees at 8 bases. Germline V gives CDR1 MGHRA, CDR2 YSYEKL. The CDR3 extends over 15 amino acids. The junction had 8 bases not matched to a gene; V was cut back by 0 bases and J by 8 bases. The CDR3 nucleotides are TGCGCCAGCAGCCAAGATCAGTCAGGGGGCGAGGGCTACACCTTC. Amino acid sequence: CASSQDQSGGEGYTF.

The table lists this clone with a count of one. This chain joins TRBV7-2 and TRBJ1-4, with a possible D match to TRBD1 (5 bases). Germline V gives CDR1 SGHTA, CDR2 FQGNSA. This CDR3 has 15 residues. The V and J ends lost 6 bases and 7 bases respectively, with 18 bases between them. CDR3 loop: CASSPGTGGAEKLFF. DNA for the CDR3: TGTGCCAGCAGTCCCGGGACGGGCGGGGCTGAAAAACTGTTTTTT.

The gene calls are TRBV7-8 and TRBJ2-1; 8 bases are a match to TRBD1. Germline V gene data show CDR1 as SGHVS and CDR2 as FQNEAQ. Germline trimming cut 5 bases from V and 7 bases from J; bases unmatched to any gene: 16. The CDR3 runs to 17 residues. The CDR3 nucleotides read TGTGCCAGCAGCGCAAACCCTTGGACAGGGTTTCTAAATGAGCAGTTCTTC. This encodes CASSANPWTGFLNEQFF. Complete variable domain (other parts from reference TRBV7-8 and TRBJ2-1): GAGVSQSPRYKVAKRGQDVALRCDPISGHVSLFWYQQALGQGPEFLTYFQNEAQLDKSGLPSDRFFAERPEGSVSTLKIQRTQQEDSAVYLCASSANPWTGFLNEQFFGPGTRLTVL.

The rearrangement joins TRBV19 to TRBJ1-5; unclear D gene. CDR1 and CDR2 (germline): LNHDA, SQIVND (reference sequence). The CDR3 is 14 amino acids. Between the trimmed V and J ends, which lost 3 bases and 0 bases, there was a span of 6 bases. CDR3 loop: CASSIVYSNQPQHF. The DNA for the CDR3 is TGTGCCAGTAGTATCGTCTATAGCAATCAGCCCCAGCATTTT.

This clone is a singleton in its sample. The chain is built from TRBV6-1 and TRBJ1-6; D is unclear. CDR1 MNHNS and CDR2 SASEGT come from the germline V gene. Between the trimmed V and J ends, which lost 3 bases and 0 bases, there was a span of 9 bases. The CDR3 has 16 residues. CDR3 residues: CASSEQVVSYNSPLHF. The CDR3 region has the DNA TGTGCCAGCAGTGAGCAGGTAGTCTCCTATAATTCACCCCTCCACTTT.

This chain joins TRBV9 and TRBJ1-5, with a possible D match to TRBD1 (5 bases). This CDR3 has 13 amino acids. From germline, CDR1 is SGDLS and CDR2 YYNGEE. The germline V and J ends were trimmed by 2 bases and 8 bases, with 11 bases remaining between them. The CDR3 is CASSVRDHEPQHF. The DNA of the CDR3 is TGTGCCAGCAGCGTCAGGGATCATGAGCCCCAGCATTTT.

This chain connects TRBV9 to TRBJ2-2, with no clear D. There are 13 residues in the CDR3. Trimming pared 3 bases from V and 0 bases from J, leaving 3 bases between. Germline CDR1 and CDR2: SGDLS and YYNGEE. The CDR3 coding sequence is TGTGCCAGCAGCGGCGCGAACACCGGGGAGCTGTTTTTT. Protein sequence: CASSGANTGELFF. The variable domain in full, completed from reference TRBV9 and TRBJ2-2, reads DSGVTQTPKHLITATGQRVTLRCSPRSGDLSVYWYQQSLDQGLQFLIQYYNGEERAKGNILERFSAQQFPDLHSELNLSSLELGDSALYFCASSGANTGELFFGEGSRLTVL.

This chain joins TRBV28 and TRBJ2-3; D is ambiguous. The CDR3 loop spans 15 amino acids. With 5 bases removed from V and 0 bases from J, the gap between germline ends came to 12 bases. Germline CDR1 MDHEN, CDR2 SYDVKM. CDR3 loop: CASSLHLSSTDTQYF. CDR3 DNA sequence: TGTGCCAGCAGTCTACACCTGTCTAGCACAGATACGCAGTATTTT.

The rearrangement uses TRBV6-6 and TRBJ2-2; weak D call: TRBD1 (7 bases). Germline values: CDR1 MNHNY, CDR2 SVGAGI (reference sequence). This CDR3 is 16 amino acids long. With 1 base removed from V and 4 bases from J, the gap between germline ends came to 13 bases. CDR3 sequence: CASSYYPGGGTGELFF. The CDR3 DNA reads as TGTGCCAGCAGTTACTATCCAGGGGGAGGCACCGGGGAGCTGTTTTTT.

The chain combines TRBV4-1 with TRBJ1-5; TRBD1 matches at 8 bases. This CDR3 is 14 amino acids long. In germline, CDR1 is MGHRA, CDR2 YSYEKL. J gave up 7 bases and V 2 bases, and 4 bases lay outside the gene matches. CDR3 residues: CASSQQGAGQPQHF. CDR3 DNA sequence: TGCGCCAGCAGCCAACAGGGGGCTGGACAGCCCCAGCATTTT.

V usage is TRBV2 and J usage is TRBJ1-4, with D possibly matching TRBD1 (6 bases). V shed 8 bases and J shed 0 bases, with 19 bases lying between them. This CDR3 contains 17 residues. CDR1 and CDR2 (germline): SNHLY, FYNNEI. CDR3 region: CASRGGPLYATNEKLFF. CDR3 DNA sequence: TGTGCCAGCCGGGGGGGGCCGCTTTATGCAACTAATGAAAAACTGTTTTTT.

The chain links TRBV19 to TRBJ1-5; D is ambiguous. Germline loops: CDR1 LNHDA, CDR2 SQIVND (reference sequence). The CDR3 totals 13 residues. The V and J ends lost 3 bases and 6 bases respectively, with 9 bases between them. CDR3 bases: TGTGCCAGTAGTATTGTAAGCGGTCAGCCCCAGCATTTT. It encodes CASSIVSGQPQHF.

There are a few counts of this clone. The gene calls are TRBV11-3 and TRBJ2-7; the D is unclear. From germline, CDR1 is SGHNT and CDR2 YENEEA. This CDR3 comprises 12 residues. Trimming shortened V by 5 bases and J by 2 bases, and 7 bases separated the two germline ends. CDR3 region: CASSLYPYEQYV. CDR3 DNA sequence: TGTGCCAGCAGCCTTTACCCCTACGAGCAGTACGTC.

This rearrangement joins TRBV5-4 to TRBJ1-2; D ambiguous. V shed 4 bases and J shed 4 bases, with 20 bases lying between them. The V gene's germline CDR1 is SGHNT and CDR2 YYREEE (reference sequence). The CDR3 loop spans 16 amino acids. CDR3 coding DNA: TGTGCCAGCAGCGACATGAGCGGCCTCGCACGCTATGGCTACACCTTC. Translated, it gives CASSDMSGLARYGYTF. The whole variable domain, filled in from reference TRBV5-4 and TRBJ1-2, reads ETGVTQSPTHLIKTRGQQVTLRCSSQSGHNTVSWYQQALGQGPQFIFQYYREEENGRGNFPPRFSGLQFPNYSSELNVNALELDDSALYLCASSDMSGLARYGYTFGSGTRLTVV.

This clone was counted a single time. In DNA form, the CDR3 reads TGTGCCAGCAGTACGGGAATCACCGGGGAGCTGTTTTTT. Translated: CASSTGITGELFF. The rearrangement uses TRBV6-6 and TRBJ2-2, with D maybe TRBD2 (5 bases). This CDR3 comprises 13 residues. Between the trimmed V and J ends, which lost 5 bases and 4 bases, there was a span of 8 bases. Germline loops: CDR1 MNHNY, CDR2 SVGAGI (reference sequence).

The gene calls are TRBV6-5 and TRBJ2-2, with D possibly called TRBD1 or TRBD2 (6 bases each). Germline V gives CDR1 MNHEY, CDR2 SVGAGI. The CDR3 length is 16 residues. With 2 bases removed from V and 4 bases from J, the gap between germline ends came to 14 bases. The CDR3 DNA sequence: TGTGCCAGCAGTTACCTCGCGGAGGGGGGCACCGGGGAGCTGTTTTTT. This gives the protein CASSYLAEGGTGELFF.

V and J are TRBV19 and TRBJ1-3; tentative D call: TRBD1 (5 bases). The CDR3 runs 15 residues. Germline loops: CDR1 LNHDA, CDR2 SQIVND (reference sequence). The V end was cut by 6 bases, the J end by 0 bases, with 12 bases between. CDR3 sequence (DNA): TGTGCCAGTAGCCCGACAGCTAACTCTGGAAACACCATATATTTT. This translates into CASSPTANSGNTIYF.

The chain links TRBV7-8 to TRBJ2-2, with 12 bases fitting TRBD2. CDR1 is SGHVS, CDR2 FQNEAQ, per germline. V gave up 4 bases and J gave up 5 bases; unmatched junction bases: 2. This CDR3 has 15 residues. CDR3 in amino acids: CASSYGLAGTGELFF. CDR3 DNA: TGTGCCAGCAGCTACGGACTAGCGGGAACCGGGGAGCTGTTTTTT.

CDR3 in DNA: TGTGCCAGTTCGGGGGGGCGGTCGCACGGCTACACCTTC. Its protein is CASSGGRSHGYTF. This chain connects TRBV2 to TRBJ1-2, with D perhaps matching TRBD1 (6 bases). V was cut by 9 bases and J by 8 bases, with 19 bases left in between. The CDR3 has 13 residues. From germline, CDR1 is SNHLY and CDR2 FYNNEI.

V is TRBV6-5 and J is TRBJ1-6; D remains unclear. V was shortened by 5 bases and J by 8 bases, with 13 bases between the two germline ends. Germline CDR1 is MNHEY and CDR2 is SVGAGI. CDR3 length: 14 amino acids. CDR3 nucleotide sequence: TGTGCCAGCAGTGAACGCCTTACAGATTCACCCCTCCACTTT. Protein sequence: CASSERLTDSPLHF.

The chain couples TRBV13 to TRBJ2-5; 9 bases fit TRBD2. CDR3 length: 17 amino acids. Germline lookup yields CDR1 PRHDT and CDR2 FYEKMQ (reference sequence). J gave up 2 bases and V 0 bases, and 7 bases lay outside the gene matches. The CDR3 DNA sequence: TGTGCCAGCAGCTTAGGCCGATGGCTAGCGGGGCAAGAGACCCAGTACTTC. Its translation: CASSLGRWLAGQETQYF. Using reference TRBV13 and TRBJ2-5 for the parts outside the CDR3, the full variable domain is AAGVIQSPRHLIKEKRETATLKCYPIPRHDTVYWYQQGPGQDPQFLISFYEKMQSDKGSIPDRFSAQQFSDYHSELNMSSLELGDSALYFCASSLGRWLAGQETQYFGPGTRLLVL.

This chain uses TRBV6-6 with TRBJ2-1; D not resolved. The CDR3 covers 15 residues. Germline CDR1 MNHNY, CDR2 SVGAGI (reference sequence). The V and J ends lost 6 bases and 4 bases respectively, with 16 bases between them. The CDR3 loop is CASSPLIGFYNEQFF. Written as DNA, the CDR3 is TGTGCCAGCAGCCCCCTGATCGGATTTTACAATGAGCAGTTCTTC.

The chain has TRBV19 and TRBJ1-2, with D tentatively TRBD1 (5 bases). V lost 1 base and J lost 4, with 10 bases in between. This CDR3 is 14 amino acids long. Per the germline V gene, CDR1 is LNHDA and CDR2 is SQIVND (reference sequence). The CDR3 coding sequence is TGTGCCAGTAGTATAGGACGGGACTTCTATGGCTACACCTTC. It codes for CASSIGRDFYGYTF.

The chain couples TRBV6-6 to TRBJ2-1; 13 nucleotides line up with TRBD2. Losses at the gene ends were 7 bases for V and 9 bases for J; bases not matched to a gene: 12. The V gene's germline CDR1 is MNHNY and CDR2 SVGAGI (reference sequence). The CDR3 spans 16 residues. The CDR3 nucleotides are TGTGCCAGCATCGGAGGTGGGACTAGCGGGACTCCTGAGCAGTTCTTC. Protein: CASIGGGTSGTPEQFF.

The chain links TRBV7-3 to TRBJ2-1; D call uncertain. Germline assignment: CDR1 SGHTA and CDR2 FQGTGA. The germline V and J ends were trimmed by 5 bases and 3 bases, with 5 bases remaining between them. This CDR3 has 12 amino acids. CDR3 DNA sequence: TGTGCCAGCAGCGGACGCTACAATGAGCAGTTCTTC. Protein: CASSGRYNEQFF.